A single sample gave rise to the 11 T cell receptor beta chains below, sequenced in a study of CD8 T cells in Susac syndrome. A quantity of roughly 0.5 to 1 ug RNA underwent reverse transcription using random hexamers. From the immunoSEQ multiplex PCR reads, TCRdb called clonotypes with MiXCR, one entry per CDR3 protein. Among 130,000 to 150,000 distinct CDR3 sequences listed, approximately 93% were seen once. Specimen: CD4+ T cells from PBMCs. These TCRs come from a human donor in good health.

V is TRBV20-1 and J is TRBJ2-1, with 12 bases identical to TRBD2. J lost 2 bases, V lost 5 bases, and 1 base had no gene match. This CDR3 comprises 14 residues. From germline, CDR1 is DFQATT and CDR2 SNEGSKA (reference sequence). The CDR3 loop is CSARTSGTYNEQFF. The CDR3, as DNA: TGCAGTGCTCGGACTAGCGGGACCTACAATGAGCAGTTCTTC.

J is TRBJ2-7 and V is TRBV12-3 or TRBV12-4, with TRBD1 matching over 7 bases. The CDR3 is made up of 13 amino acids. Trimming cost V 6 bases and J 2 bases; bases outside gene matches: 4. The CDR3: CASSRTGAYEQYF. CDR3 nucleotide sequence: TGTGCCAGCAGCCGGACAGGAGCCTACGAGCAGTACTTC.

The rearrangement links TRBV2 to TRBJ2-6, with 9 bases that match TRBD1. The length of the CDR3 is 17 residues. The V segment lost 6 bases and the J segment 2 bases; nucleotides outside the gene matches: 8. CDR1 is SNHLY and CDR2 is FYNNEI in the germline V gene. The CDR3 DNA reads TGTGCCAGCAGCGCCGGGACAGGGCTGGCTGGGGCCAACGTCCTGACTTTC. This sequence encodes CASSAGTGLAGANVLTF.

The rearrangement uses TRBV28 and TRBJ1-1; possible D gene TRBD1, 6 bases. Trimming took 8 bases from V and 5 from J, leaving 24 bases between them. Germline V gene data show CDR1 as MDHEN and CDR2 as SYDVKM. The CDR3 runs 16 residues. This chain's CDR3 is CASPKSGTTEGTEAFF. CDR3 in DNA: TGTGCCAGCCCCAAGTCGGGGACAACGGAGGGGACTGAAGCTTTCTTT.

The V and J genes are TRBV7-9 and TRBJ2-5; tentative D call: TRBD1 (5 bases). Germline V gene lookup returns CDR1 SEHNR and CDR2 FQNEAQ (reference sequence). V shed 5 bases and J shed 2 bases, with 9 bases lying between them. This CDR3 has 13 residues. The CDR3 protein is CASSRQLQETQYF. In DNA, the CDR3 is TGTGCCAGCAGCAGACAGTTACAAGAGACCCAGTACTTC.

V gene TRBV20-1 combines with J gene TRBJ2-3, with 14 bases fitting TRBD2. CDR1 is DFQATT, CDR2 SNEGSKA, per germline (reference sequence). Trimming took 5 bases from V and 5 from J; bases not matched to a gene: 9. This CDR3 is 16 amino acids long. The CDR3 here is CSASGTSGRGRDTQYF. CDR3 coding DNA: TGCAGTGCTTCCGGGACTAGCGGGAGAGGGAGAGATACGCAGTATTTT.

The table lists this clonotype with a few counts. J is TRBJ2-7 and V is TRBV3-1; 11 positions agree with TRBD2. V was pared by 7 bases and J by 1 base, with 3 bases of the junction left unmatched. This CDR3 has 14 amino acids. Germline V CDR1 and CDR2: LGHDT, YNNKEL (reference sequence). CDR3 protein: CASTPSGRSYEQYF. The CDR3 region has the DNA TGTGCCAGCACCCCTAGCGGGAGGTCCTACGAGCAGTACTTC.

CDR3 residues: CASSQQGANTEAFF. CDR3 DNA: TGCGCCAGCAGCCAACAGGGGGCGAACACTGAAGCTTTCTTT. This chain joins TRBV5-1 and TRBJ1-1, with 9 bases aligning to TRBD1. The V and J ends lost 4 bases and 1 base, in that order; junction bases with no gene match: 2. Looked up from germline, CDR1 is SGHRS and CDR2 is YFSETQ. The CDR3 totals 14 residues.

The rearrangement uses TRBV20-1 and TRBJ2-7; TRBD2 might be the D (6 bases). The CDR3 length is 15 residues. V shed 0 bases and J shed 6 bases, with 18 bases lying between them. Germline assignment: CDR1 DFQATT and CDR2 SNEGSKA (reference sequence). The DNA of the CDR3 is TGCAGTGCTAGAGAACGCCGACTAGGGAGCGTCGAGCAGTACTTC. Its translation is CSARERRLGSVEQYF.

The chain uses TRBV18 and TRBJ1-1, with 8 bases matching TRBD1. The CDR3 loop spans 16 amino acids. V trimming: 6 bases; J trimming: 2 bases; junction bases outside the gene matches: 11. Germline lookup yields CDR1 KGHSH and CDR2 LQKENI. The chain's CDR3 is CASSSGQGDLNTEAFF. CDR3 bases: TGTGCCAGCTCCTCAGGACAGGGAGATCTCAACACTGAAGCTTTCTTT.

This sequence joins TRBV6-5 and TRBJ2-5; D might be TRBD2 (5 bases). Germline values: CDR1 MNHEY, CDR2 SVGAGI. The CDR3 extends over 13 amino acids. Trimming left V 6 bases short and J 5 bases short, with 13 bases between. CDR3 sequence: CASRLERGETQYF. The CDR3, as DNA: TGTGCCAGCAGACTGGAGAGAGGGGAGACCCAGTACTTC.